The T cell receptor beta chain under discussion was sequenced for a study of T-cell reconstitution after alpha-beta-depleted transplantation in children. The study, taken as a whole, reports: Roughly two months post-transplant, alpha-beta T cells reportedly originated from several hundred graft clones that had expanded. T cells produced anew were the main source of T-cell counts and diversity one year after transplant.

Preparation of the TCRbeta library was carried out with unique molecular identifiers. TCRdb analysed the PCR reads with MiXCR anew, one entry per CDR3 protein. The sample lists a few hundred thousand distinct CDR3 sequences, 25% to 30% occurring once. V was cut by 3 bases and J by 4 bases, with 12 bases left in between. This CDR3 has 14 residues. As regards this clonotype: Its antigen is currently unknown.

This chain uses TRBV12-3 or TRBV12-4 with TRBJ1-1; D not resolved. The source is a boy less than two years old with Wiskott-Aldrich syndrome, due to receive a stem cell transplant. The specimen was PBMCs, collected before TCRalphabeta/CD19-depleted stem cell transplant. CDR3 nucleotide sequence: TGTGCCAGCAGTTTCGGCCATCCGGGCACTGAAGCTTTCTTT. This sequence encodes CASSFGHPGTEAFF.